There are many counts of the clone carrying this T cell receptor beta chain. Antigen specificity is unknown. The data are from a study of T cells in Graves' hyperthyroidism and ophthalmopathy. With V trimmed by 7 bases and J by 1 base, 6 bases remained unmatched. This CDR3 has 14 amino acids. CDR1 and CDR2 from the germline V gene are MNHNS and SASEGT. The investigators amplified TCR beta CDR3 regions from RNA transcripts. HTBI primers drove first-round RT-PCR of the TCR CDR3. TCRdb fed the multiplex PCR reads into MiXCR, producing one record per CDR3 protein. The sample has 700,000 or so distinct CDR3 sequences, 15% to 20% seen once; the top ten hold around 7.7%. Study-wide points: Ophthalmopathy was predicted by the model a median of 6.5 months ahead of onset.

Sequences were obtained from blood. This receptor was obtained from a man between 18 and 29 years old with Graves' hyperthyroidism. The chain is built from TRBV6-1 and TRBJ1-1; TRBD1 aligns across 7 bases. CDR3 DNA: TGTGCCAGCACTTCAGGGGGGAAGAACACTGAAGCTTTCTTT. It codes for CASTSGGKNTEAFF.